Below, 10 T cell receptor beta chains from the same sample are listed, as sequenced in a study of PD-1 blockade in classical Hodgkin lymphoma. Assay used: immunoSEQ multiplex PCR; TCRdb lists only in-frame clones, some missing. The data contain under 40,000 clones, roughly 80% of them singletons. Relapse after autologous stem cell transplantation occurred in every patient, and brentuximab vedotin exposure varied. The starting material was peripheral blood mononuclear cells (PBMCs), obtained at baseline. These receptors were obtained from a human donor with classical Hodgkin lymphoma.

The rearrangement uses TRBV2 and TRBJ2-3, with 8 nucleotides matching TRBD2. Germline loops: CDR1 SNHLY, CDR2 FYNNEI. The CDR3 has 14 residues. V gave up 9 bases and J gave up 2 bases; unmatched junction bases: 7. The DNA for the CDR3 is TGTGCCAGTGGGGGGCGGGGGGCCACAGATACGCAGTATTTT. Its protein product is CASGGRGATDTQYF. Looking up the rest from reference TRBV2 and TRBJ2-3 gives the full variable domain: EPEVTQTPSHQVTQMGQEVILRCVPISNHLYFYWYRQILGQKVEFLVSFYNNEISEKSEIFDDQFSVERPDGSNFTLKIRSTKLEDSAMYFCASGGRGATDTQYFGPGTRLTVL.

The V call is TRBV6-6, the J call TRBJ2-1, with a tentative D call TRBD1 (5 bases). CDR1 and CDR2 from the germline V gene are MNHNY and SVGAGI (reference sequence). V was trimmed by 6 bases and J by 9 bases, leaving 18 bases between them. The CDR3 runs to 14 residues. This CDR3 is CASSPGGARGEQFF. In DNA form, the CDR3 reads TGTGCCAGCAGCCCGGGTGGGGCGCGCGGTGAGCAGTTCTTC.

The chain links TRBV9 to TRBJ2-5; 11 nucleotides agree with TRBD2. The CDR3 contains 15 residues. Germline V CDR1 and CDR2: SGDLS, YYNGEE. The trim removed 2 bases at V and 4 bases at J, leaving 4 bases unmatched. The CDR3 is CASSVSGGALETQYF. The DNA of the CDR3 is TGTGCCAGCAGCGTTAGCGGGGGGGCCTTAGAGACCCAGTACTTC.

The rearrangement joins TRBV7-9 to TRBJ2-1; D might be TRBD1 (6 bases). The CDR3 totals 17 residues. V lost 6 bases and J 3 bases, leaving 21 bases between the germline ends. Germline CDR1 and CDR2: SEHNR and FQNEAQ (reference sequence). This CDR3 reads CASSRPVGQGGYNEQFF. Written as DNA, the CDR3 is TGTGCCAGCAGTCGACCGGTGGGACAAGGGGGCTACAATGAGCAGTTCTTC.

The V call is TRBV7-2, the J call TRBJ2-3, with D possibly matching TRBD2 (5 bases). V was pared by 1 base and J by 4 bases, with 9 bases between. This CDR3 comprises 14 residues. Germline CDR1 is SGHTA and CDR2 is FQGNSA. Here the CDR3 reads CASSLGSVADTQYF. CDR3 coding DNA: TGTGCCAGCAGCTTAGGTAGCGTGGCAGATACGCAGTATTTT.

The V gene is TRBV5-1, the J gene TRBJ2-1; D may be TRBD1 or TRBD2 (5 bases each). V lost 0 bases, J lost 6 bases, and 13 bases lay in between. The CDR3 length is 15 residues. In germline, CDR1 is SGHRS, CDR2 YFSETQ. For the CDR3, the DNA is TGCGCCAGCAGCTTGGTGGCAGGGAGTTTCAATGAGCAGTTCTTC. Translation: CASSLVAGSFNEQFF.

J is TRBJ2-7 and V is TRBV28, with 10 positions matching TRBD1. Trimming cost V 4 bases and J 7 bases; bases outside gene matches: 7. Germline CDR1 MDHEN, CDR2 SYDVKM. This CDR3 has 14 residues. The CDR3 nucleotides read TGTGCCAGCAGTTCCGCGGGACAGGGGAAAGAGCAGTACTTC. This encodes CASSSAGQGKEQYF. The whole variable domain, remainder taken from reference TRBV28 and TRBJ2-7, is DVKVTQSSRYLVKRTGEKVFLECVQDMDHENMFWYRQDPGLGLRLIYFSYDVKMKEKGDIPEGYSVSREKKERFSLILESASTNQTSMYLCASSSAGQGKEQYFGPGTRLTVT.

This chain connects TRBV5-4 to TRBJ1-4; possibly TRBD1 for D (5 bases). The CDR3 extends over 16 amino acids. Trimming shortened V by 2 bases and J by 3 bases, and 14 bases separated the two germline ends. Germline loops: CDR1 SGHNT, CDR2 YYREEE (reference sequence). The CDR3 region has the DNA TGTGCCAGCAGCTTCCAGATGGGGCAGCCTAATGAAAAACTGTTTTTT. The encoded protein is CASSFQMGQPNEKLFF.

The genes are TRBV6-5 and TRBJ1-1; D might be TRBD1 (6 bases). V dropped 6 bases and J dropped 1 base, with 9 bases sitting between them. Germline CDR1 MNHEY, CDR2 SVGAGI. The CDR3 loop spans 13 amino acids. The CDR3 sequence is CASSMGQNTEAFF. CDR3 coding DNA: TGTGCCAGCAGCATGGGACAGAACACTGAAGCTTTCTTT.

V usage is TRBV5-1 and J usage is TRBJ1-3; a possible D gene is TRBD1 (6 bases). CDR1 is SGHRS and CDR2 is YFSETQ in the germline V gene. CDR3 length: 14 residues. V shed 1 base and J shed 6 bases, with 11 bases lying between them. CDR3 amino acids: CASSLSRTENTIYF. Here the CDR3 DNA reads TGCGCCAGCAGCTTGTCCCGGACAGAAAACACCATATATTTT.